This T cell receptor beta chain was captured in a study of blood T cell repertoires in COVID-19. Looking at the study overall: Some COVID-19 samples were acute and others convalescent; all came from the United States, Italy and Spain.

Trimming left V 6 bases short and J 10 bases short, with 16 bases between. Germline V gene lookup returns CDR1 MDHEN and CDR2 SYDVKM. This CDR3 spans 14 amino acids. Measured with immunoSEQ multiplex PCR; TCRdb has only the in-frame clones, and not every one. The table includes about 150,000 clones, approximately 86% detected once. This TCR came from a man aged 60-69 years with COVID-19, enrolled during active disease. Sequenced sample: peripheral blood. The rearrangement joins TRBV28 to TRBJ1-6; weak D call: TRBD1 (5 bases). CDR3 loop: CASSTGRGSSPLHF. CDR3 coding DNA: TGTGCCAGCAGCACCGGGAGGGGCAGCTCACCCCTCCACTTT.